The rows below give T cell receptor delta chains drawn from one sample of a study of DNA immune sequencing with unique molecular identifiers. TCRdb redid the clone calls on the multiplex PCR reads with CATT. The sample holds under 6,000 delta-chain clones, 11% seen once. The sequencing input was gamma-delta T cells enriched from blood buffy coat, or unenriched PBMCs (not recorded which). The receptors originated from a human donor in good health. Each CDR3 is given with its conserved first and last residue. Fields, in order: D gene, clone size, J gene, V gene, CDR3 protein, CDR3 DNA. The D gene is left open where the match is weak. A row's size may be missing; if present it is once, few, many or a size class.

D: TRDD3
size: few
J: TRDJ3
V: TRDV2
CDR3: CACDSTGGLSSWDTRQMFF
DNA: TGTGCCTGTGACTCGACTGGGGGCCTCAGCTCCTGGGACACCCGACAGATGTTTTTC

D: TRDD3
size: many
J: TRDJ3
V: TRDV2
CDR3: CACDTVPTGDYSWDTRQMFF
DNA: TGTGCCTGTGACACCGTCCCTACTGGGGATTACTCCTGGGACACCCGACAGATGTTTTTC

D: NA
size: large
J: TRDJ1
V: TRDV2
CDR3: CACDGVGANTDKLIF
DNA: TGTGCCTGTGACGGCGTCGGTGCAAACACCGATAAACTCATCTTT

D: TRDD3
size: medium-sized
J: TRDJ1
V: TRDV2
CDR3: CACDTLTGGREGYTDKLIF
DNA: TGTGCCTGTGACACCCTTACTGGGGGTCGTGAAGGGTACACCGATAAACTCATCTTT

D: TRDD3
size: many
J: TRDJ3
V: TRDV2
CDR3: CACDKVTGGYAKSVTWDTRQMFF
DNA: TGTGCCTGTGACAAAGTTACTGGGGGATACGCGAAATCTGTGACCTGGGACACCCGACAGATGTTTTTC

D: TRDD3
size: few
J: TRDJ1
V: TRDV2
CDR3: CACDTVNWGIYTDKLIF
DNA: TGTGCCTGTGACACCGTGAACTGGGGGATCTACACCGATAAACTCATCTTT

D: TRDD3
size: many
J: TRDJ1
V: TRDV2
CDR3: CACEEVLGIRGSLTDKLIF
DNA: TGTGCCTGTGAAGAAGTACTGGGGATCCGAGGGTCCCTCACCGATAAACTCATCTTT

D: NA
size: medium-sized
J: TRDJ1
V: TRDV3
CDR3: CAPGVSLGTKLIF
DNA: TGTGCCCCCGGGGTATCTCTGGGGACAAAACTCATCTTT

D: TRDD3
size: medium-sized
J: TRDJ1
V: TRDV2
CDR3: CACDIVGGGPYTDKLIF
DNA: TGTGCCTGTGACATCGTTGGGGGAGGCCCGTACACCGATAAACTCATCTTT

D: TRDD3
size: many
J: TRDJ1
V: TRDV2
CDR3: CACDRILGDTIYPLKELIF
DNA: TGTGCCTGTGACAGAATACTGGGGGATACGATCTACCCACTAAAAGAACTCATCTTT

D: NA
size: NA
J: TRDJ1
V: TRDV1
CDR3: CALGELDATTRYTDKLIF
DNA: TGTGCTCTTGGGGAACTAGATGCTACCACCCGGTACACCGATAAACTCATCTTT

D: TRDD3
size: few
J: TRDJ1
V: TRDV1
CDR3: CALGEGLFVPDWGTYTDKLIF
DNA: TGTGCTCTTGGGGAAGGGCTGTTCGTTCCCGACTGGGGGACGTACACCGATAAACTCATCTTT

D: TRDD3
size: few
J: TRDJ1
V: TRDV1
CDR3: CALGELLNRWGIRQKLIF
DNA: TGTGCTCTTGGGGAACTCCTAAACCGCTGGGGGATACGCCAAAAACTCATCTTT

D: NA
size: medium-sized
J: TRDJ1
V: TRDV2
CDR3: CACDTLRAVGDKGLTDKLIF
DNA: TGTGCCTGTGACACCCTACGGGCGGTAGGGGACAAAGGGCTTACCGATAAACTCATCTTT

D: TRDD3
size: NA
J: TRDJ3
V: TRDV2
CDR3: CACDKLGDPSWDTRQMFF
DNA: TGTGCCTGTGACAAGCTGGGGGACCCCTCCTGGGACACCCGACAGATGTTTTTC

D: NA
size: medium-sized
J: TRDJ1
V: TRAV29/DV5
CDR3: CAASVFLPLVGDRGTDKLIF
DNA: TGTGCAGCAAGCGTCTTCCTACCTCTAGTAGGGGATAGGGGCACCGATAAACTCATCTTT

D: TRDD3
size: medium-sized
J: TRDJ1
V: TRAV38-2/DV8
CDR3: CAYFRRRGGSGKLIF
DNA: TGTGCTTATTTTAGGCGCCGTGGGGGATCAGGTAAACTCATCTTT

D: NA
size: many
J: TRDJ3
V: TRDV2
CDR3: CATREVVPVGAGLISWDTRQMFF
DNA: TGTGCCACCCGGGAGGTAGTTCCGGTGGGGGCTGGACTAATCTCCTGGGACACCCGACAGATGTTTTTC

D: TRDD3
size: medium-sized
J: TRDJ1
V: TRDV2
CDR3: CACDAVLGDTLDTDKLIF
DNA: TGTGCCTGTGACGCCGTTCTGGGGGATACGCTGGACACCGATAAACTCATCTTT

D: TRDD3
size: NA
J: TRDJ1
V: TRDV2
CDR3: CACDTGTGGPYSGKLIF
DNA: TGTGCCTGTGACACTGGTACTGGGGGGCCGTATTCCGGTAAACTCATCTTT

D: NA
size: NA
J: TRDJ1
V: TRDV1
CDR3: CALGEVPTGGPIRTFYTDKLIF
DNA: TGTGCTCTTGGGGAGGTTCCTACTGGGGGGCCAATACGGACCTTTTACACCGATAAACTCATCTTT

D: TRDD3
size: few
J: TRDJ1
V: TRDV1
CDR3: CALGDLILFWGICTDKLIF
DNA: TGTGCTCTTGGGGATTTAATACTGTTCTGGGGGATATGTACCGATAAACTCATCTTT

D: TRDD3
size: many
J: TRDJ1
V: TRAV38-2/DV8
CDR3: CAYRSALGDRGADKLIF
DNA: TGTGCTTATAGGAGCGCCCTGGGGGATCGGGGGGCCGATAAACTCATCTTT

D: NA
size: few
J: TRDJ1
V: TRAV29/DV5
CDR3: CAAGRGGPKGIDKLIF
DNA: TGTGCAGCGGGAAGGGGGGGTCCAAAAGGGATCGATAAACTCATCTTT

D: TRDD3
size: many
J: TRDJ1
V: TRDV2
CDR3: CACDLLGDGGTDKLIF
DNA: TGTGCCTGCGATCTACTGGGGGATGGGGGCACCGATAAACTCATCTTT

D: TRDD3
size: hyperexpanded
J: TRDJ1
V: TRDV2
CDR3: CACDTLRVSGGHEYTDKLIF
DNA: TGTGCCTGTGACACCCTGAGGGTTTCTGGGGGACACGAGTACACCGATAAACTCATCTTT

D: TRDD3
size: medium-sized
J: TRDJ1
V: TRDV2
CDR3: CACDTLGGTGGQYTDKLIF
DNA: TGTGCCTGTGACACCTTGGGGGGTACTGGGGGACAGTACACCGATAAACTCATCTTT

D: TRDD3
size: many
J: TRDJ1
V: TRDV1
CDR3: CALGGLPTPYSLLGDKRECTDKLIF
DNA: TGTGCTCTTGGGGGTCTTCCTACGCCTTATTCTCTACTGGGGGATAAGCGGGAGTGCACCGATAAACTCATCTTT

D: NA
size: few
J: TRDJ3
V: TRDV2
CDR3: CACDWASSSWDTRQMFF
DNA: TGTGCCTGTGACTGGGCCTCTAGCTCCTGGGACACCCGACAGATGTTTTTC

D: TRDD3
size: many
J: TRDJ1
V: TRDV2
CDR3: CACDTLGTGGYAYTDKLIF
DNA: TGTGCCTGTGACACGCTAGGTACTGGGGGATACGCGTACACCGATAAACTCATCTTT

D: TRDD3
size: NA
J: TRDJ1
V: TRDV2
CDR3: CSCDTVGGGGYLSPDKLIF
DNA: TGTTCCTGTGACACGGTAGGAGGTGGGGGATACTTAAGCCCCGATAAACTCATCTTT

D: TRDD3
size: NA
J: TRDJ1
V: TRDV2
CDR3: CACDGVLGDTRRNTDKLIF
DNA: TGTGCCTGTGACGGGGTACTGGGGGATACGCGCCGCAACACCGATAAACTCATCTTT

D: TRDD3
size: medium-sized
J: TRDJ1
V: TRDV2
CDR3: CACEGLVGDTTDKLIF
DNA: TGTGCCTGCGAGGGTCTAGTGGGGGATACCACCGATAAACTCATCTTT

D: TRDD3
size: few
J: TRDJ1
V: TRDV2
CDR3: CACDKVGDRDDKLIF
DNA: TGTGCCTGTGACAAAGTGGGGGATAGGGACGATAAACTCATCTTT

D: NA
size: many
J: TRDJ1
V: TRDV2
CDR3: CACDSGGYTDKLIF
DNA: TGTGCCTGTGACAGCGGGGGGTACACCGATAAACTCATCTTT

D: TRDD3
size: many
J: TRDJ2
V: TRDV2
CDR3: CACDVLGATTAQLFF
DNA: TGTGCCTGTGACGTACTGGGGGCTACGACAGCACAACTCTTCTTT

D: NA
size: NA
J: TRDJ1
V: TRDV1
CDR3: CALGELWVGPTDKLIF
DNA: TGTGCTCTTGGGGAACTATGGGTTGGGCCCACCGATAAACTCATCTTT

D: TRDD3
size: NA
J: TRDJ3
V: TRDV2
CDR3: CAFDTGGYGSWDTRQMFF
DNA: TGTGCCTTTGACACTGGGGGATACGGCTCCTGGGACACCCGACAGATGTTTTTC

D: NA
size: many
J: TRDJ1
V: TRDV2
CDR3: CACDTSTLGMYTDKLIF
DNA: TGTGCCTGTGACACATCTACGTTGGGGATGTACACCGATAAACTCATCTTT

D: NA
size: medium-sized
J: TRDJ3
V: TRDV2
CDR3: CACDSAVGGATDWDTRQMFF
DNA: TGTGCCTGTGACTCCGCTGTTGGTGGGGCCACGGACTGGGACACCCGACAGATGTTTTTC

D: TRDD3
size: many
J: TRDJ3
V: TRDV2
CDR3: CACDTPLGETSSWDTRQMFF
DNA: TGTGCCTGTGACACTCCACTGGGGGAGACCAGCTCCTGGGACACCCGACAGATGTTTTTC

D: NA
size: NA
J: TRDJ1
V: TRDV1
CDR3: CALGVTLPWPSPDKLIF
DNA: TGTGCTCTTGGGGTAACACTTCCGTGGCCTAGCCCCGATAAACTCATCTTT

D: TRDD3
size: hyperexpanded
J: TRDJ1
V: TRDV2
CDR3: CACDLLGTDTDKLIF
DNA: TGTGCCTGTGACCTACTGGGGACAGACACCGATAAACTCATCTTT

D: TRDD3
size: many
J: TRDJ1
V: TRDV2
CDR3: CACDTRTGEPEYTDKLIF
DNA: TGTGCCTGTGACACCCGTACTGGGGAGCCCGAGTACACCGATAAACTCATCTTT

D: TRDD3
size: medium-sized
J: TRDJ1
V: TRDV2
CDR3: CACDSLGGLTDKLIF
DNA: TGTGCCTGTGACAGTCTGGGGGGCCTCACCGATAAACTCATCTTT

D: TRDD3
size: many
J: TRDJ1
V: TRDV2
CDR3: CACVRLGDRDTDKLIF
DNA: TGTGCCTGTGTAAGACTGGGGGATAGGGACACCGATAAACTCATCTTT

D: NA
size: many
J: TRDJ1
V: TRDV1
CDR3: CALGEVETDKLIF
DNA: TGTGCTCTTGGGGAAGTTGAAACCGATAAACTCATCTTT